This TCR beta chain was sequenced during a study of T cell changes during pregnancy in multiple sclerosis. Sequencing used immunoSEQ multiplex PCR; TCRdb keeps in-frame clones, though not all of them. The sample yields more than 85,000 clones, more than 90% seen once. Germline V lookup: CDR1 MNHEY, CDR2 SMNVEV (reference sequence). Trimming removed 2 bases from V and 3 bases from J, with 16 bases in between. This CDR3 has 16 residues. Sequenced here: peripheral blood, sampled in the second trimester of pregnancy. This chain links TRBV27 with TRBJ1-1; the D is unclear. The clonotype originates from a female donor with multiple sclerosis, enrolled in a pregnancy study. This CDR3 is CASSLRRGVFHTEAFF. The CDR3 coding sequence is TGTGCCAGCAGTTTACGGCGAGGCGTATTTCACACTGAAGCTTTCTTT.